The 15 T cell receptor beta chains below were found in one sample sequenced in a study of blood T cells in healthy people across ages. With a J-beta primer mix and a sample-barcoded 5' primer, a second PCR ran about 7 to 11 cycles. TCRdb re-analysed the 5' RACE reads in MiXCR, keeping a single row per CDR3 protein. This sample has 1.5 million to 2 million distinct CDR3 sequences, with 28% found just once. The material sequenced was blood. These receptors were collected from a woman in her thirties in good health.

This clonotype was seen more than once but under ten times. At one boundary the junction diverges from the germline segment, which might be a read error. The genes are TRBV9 and TRBJ1-2, with D hard to call. This CDR3 has 14 amino acids. Germline CDR1 is SGDLS and CDR2 is YYNGEE. The CDR3 sequence: CASSVERVGYGHTF. CDR3 nucleotide sequence: TGTGCCAGCAGCGTAGAGCGGGTGGGGTATGGCCACACCTTC.

The chain recombines TRBV9 with TRBJ1-3, with D unresolved. Germline V CDR1 and CDR2: SGDLS, YYNGEE. The V gene lost 0 bases and the J gene lost 6 bases, with 10 bases spanning the gap. This CDR3 region has 14 residues. CDR3 loop: CASSVGREANTIYF. CDR3 nucleotides: TGTGCCAGCAGCGTAGGACGGGAGGCAAACACCATATATTTT.

This clonotype occurred many times. This chain connects TRBV5-1 to TRBJ1-4, with a tentative D call TRBD1 (5 bases). V gave up 2 bases and J gave up 3 bases, with 8 bases separating them. Germline loops: CDR1 SGHRS, CDR2 YFSETQ. The CDR3 extends over 14 amino acids. CDR3 in amino acids: CASSLEGPNEKLFF. CDR3 nucleotide sequence: TGCGCCAGCAGCTTAGAGGGACCTAATGAAAAACTGTTTTTT.

V is TRBV4-1 and J is TRBJ1-4; D might be TRBD1 (5 bases). Germline assignment: CDR1 MGHRA and CDR2 YSYEKL. The CDR3 contains 16 residues. V was clipped by 4 bases and J by 8 bases, with 20 bases between them. The CDR3 DNA reads as TGCGCCAGCAGCCCCCGCGGCCAGGGTCCGCGCGAAAAACTGTTTTTT. Protein sequence: CASSPRGQGPREKLFF.

V and J are TRBV24-1 and TRBJ2-1, with TRBD1 identical over 8 bases. Unmatched junction bases numbered 4, after V lost 5 bases and J lost 2 bases. This CDR3 region has 15 residues. Germline V gives CDR1 KGHDR, CDR2 SFDVKD. The CDR3 DNA follows: TGTGCCACCAGTGGGGGGACAGGACCCTACAATGAGCAGTTCTTC. Protein sequence: CATSGGTGPYNEQFF.

V gene TRBV27 combines with J gene TRBJ2-1; 12 bases map to TRBD2. Germline assignment: CDR1 MNHEY and CDR2 SMNVEV (reference sequence). The junction had 4 bases not matched to a gene; V was cut back by 6 bases and J by 7 bases. The CDR3 consists of 14 residues. The CDR3 nucleotides read TGTGCCAGCAGACGCGGGACTAGCGGGAATGAGCAGTTCTTC. Translation: CASRRGTSGNEQFF.

The chain employs TRBV4-3 and TRBJ2-7, with 7 bases aligning to TRBD2. This CDR3 spans 16 amino acids. Germline V gene data show CDR1 as LGHNA and CDR2 as YSLEER. Trimming removed 0 bases from V and 0 bases from J; junction bases left unmatched: 5. The CDR3 DNA reads as TGCGCCAGCAGCCAAGATCGTAGCGGGCCCTCCTACGAGCAGTACTTC. It translates to CASSQDRSGPSYEQYF.

V is TRBV3-1 and J is TRBJ1-1; D gene ambiguous. CDR3 length: 13 amino acids. Germline values: CDR1 LGHDT, CDR2 YNNKEL (reference sequence). V dropped 1 base and J dropped 10 bases, with 13 bases sitting between them. Here the CDR3 reads CASSQVRSGRAFF. CDR3 nucleotides: TGTGCCAGCAGCCAAGTGCGGTCGGGGAGAGCTTTCTTT.

This chain uses TRBV14 with TRBJ2-2; D unclear. The CDR3 has 14 residues. Trimming removed 1 base from V and 0 bases from J, with 3 bases in between. The germline V gene encodes CDR1 SGHDN and CDR2 FVKESK. CDR3 protein: CASSQVANTGELFF. CDR3 DNA sequence: TGTGCCAGCAGCCAAGTGGCGAACACCGGGGAGCTGTTTTTT.

The chain combines TRBV7-9 with TRBJ2-3, with TRBD2 matching 8 bases. CDR1 SEHNR and CDR2 FQNEAQ come from the germline V gene (reference sequence). This CDR3 has 15 amino acids. V dropped 5 bases and J dropped 2; count of bases not matched to a gene: 6. As DNA, the CDR3 is TGTGCCAGCAGCGGTCACGGGGGGGACACAGATACGCAGTATTTT. Translating gives CASSGHGGDTDTQYF.

The chain couples TRBV29-1 to TRBJ2-4, with 7 bases aligning to TRBD2. V shed 4 bases, J shed 13 bases, and the junction held 13 bases outside the gene matches. Per the germline V gene, CDR1 is SQVTM and CDR2 is ANQGSEA. This CDR3 has 13 residues. The CDR3 here is CSVAGRNRESQYF. The DNA of the CDR3 is TGCAGCGTTGCCGGGAGGAATAGGGAGTCCCAGTACTTC.

On this clonotype itself: This may stem from a read error, because a much larger clone lies one nucleotide away. This chain uses TRBV29-1 with TRBJ2-5, with D maybe TRBD2 (6 bases). TRBJ2-1 explains the end of the DNA better; the J call may be wrong. Germline V lookup: CDR1 SQVTM, CDR2 ANQGSEA. The CDR3 consists of 12 residues. For the CDR3, the DNA is TGCAGCCTAGCGCGGGTACAAGAGACCCAGTTCTTC. Protein product: CSLARVQETQFF.

This clonotype turned up a few times. The V and J genes are TRBV11-2 and TRBJ2-5; D gene ambiguous. V was clipped by 5 bases and J by 5 bases, with 9 bases between them. CDR1 is SGHAT and CDR2 is FQNNGV in the germline V gene. CDR3 length: 12 residues. The CDR3 DNA reads as TGTGCCAGCAGCGCACACGGGGAGACCCAGTACTTC. Translated: CASSAHGETQYF.

The count of this clonotype is one. One junction end does not reproduce the germline sequence, and a read error may be involved. The chain combines TRBV6-5 with TRBJ2-2; 9 positions agree with TRBD1. Germline lookup yields CDR1 MNHEY and CDR2 SVGAGI. The CDR3 contains 15 residues. CDR3 sequence (DNA): TGTGCCAGCTGTTACACAGGGGGCCGCACCGGGGAGCTGTTTTTT. It encodes CASCYTGGRTGELFF.

This clonotype showed up many times. The chain has TRBV12-3 or TRBV12-4 and TRBJ1-2; D ambiguous. This CDR3 has 11 residues. Trimming left V 3 bases short and J 10 bases short, with 9 bases between. CDR3 sequence (DNA): TGTGCCAGCAGTTTCGGTGGGCTCTACACCTTC. Translating it yields CASSFGGLYTF.